This is a list of T cell receptor beta chains from one sample in a study of shared clonotypes between healthy human individuals. Data came from immunoSEQ multiplex PCR; TCRdb stores just in-frame clones and leaves some out. The repertoire has some 1,900,000 clones, about 95% of them found once; the top ten carry under 1.5%. Sample: naive CD8+ T cells sorted from blood. These receptors all stem from a young man in good health. The CDR3 runs from the conserved cysteine through the conserved F or W. D genes are given only for firm matches. Not all rows give a size; the values are once, few, many and, for expanded clones, a class.

V	J	size	D	CDR3	DNA
TRBV18	TRBJ2-7	.	.	CASSSRRASSYEQYF	TGTGCCAGCTCATCTCGGAGGGCCAGCTCCTACGAGCAGTACTTC
TRBV5-1	TRBJ2-5	.	TRBD1	CASSVAGQGSAETQYF	TGCGCCAGCAGCGTCGCCGGACAGGGGAGCGCAGAGACCCAGTACTTC
TRBV7-8	TRBJ1-1	.	.	CASSSGWGAEAFF	TGTGCCAGCAGCTCAGGGTGGGGGGCTGAAGCTTTCTTT
TRBV4-1	TRBJ1-1	.	.	CASSQDSRTEAFF	TGCGCCAGCAGCCAAGATTCAAGGACTGAAGCTTTCTTT
TRBV6-1	TRBJ2-7	.	TRBD2	CASSEKSSGRYEQYF	TGTGCCAGCAGTGAAAAGTCTAGCGGGCGCTACGAGCAGTACTTC
TRBV27	TRBJ2-7	.	.	CASSESGSYEQYF	TGTGCCAGCAGTGAGAGCGGGTCCTACGAGCAGTACTTC
TRBV27	TRBJ2-5	once	TRBD2	CASSSISGGGKETQYF	TGTGCCAGCAGTTCCATTAGCGGGGGGGGAAAAGAGACCCAGTACTTC
TRBV6-1	TRBJ2-7	.	TRBD1	CASSVGTGHEQYF	TGTGCCAGCAGTGTAGGGACAGGTCACGAGCAGTACTTC
TRBV28	TRBJ1-3	.	.	CASSPSRTELFDGNTIYF	TGTGCCAGCAGTCCCTCTCGCACGGAATTGTTCGATGGAAACACCATATATTTT
TRBV19	TRBJ1-6	.	.	CASSLKVGQDGNSPLHF	TGTGCCAGTAGTCTCAAAGTGGGGCAGGACGGTAATTCACCCCTCCACTTT
TRBV7-8	TRBJ1-2	.	.	CASSLEGGNDYGYTF	TGTGCCAGCAGCTTAGAAGGGGGTAATGACTATGGCTACACCTTC
TRBV7-9	TRBJ2-5	.	.	CASSPHEAQYF	TGTGCCAGCAGCCCCCATGAGGCCCAGTACTTC
TRBV5-1	TRBJ2-3	.	TRBD2	CASSLNSGGLSDTQYF	TGCGCCAGCAGCTTGAATAGCGGGGGACTATCAGATACGCAGTATTTT
TRBV6-5	TRBJ1-2	.	.	CASSDLGRGYTF	TGTGCCAGCAGTGATCTCGGGAGGGGCTACACCTTC
TRBV29-1	TRBJ2-5	once	.	CSVEGIQETQYF	TGCAGCGTTGAGGGGATCCAAGAGACCCAGTACTTC
TRBV9	TRBJ2-7	.	.	CASSVADSRSYEQYF	TGTGCCAGCAGCGTAGCGGACTCGCGCTCCTACGAGCAGTACTTC
TRBV5-6	TRBJ1-2	.	TRBD1	CASRLRGDAYGYTF	TGTGCCAGCAGGCTCAGGGGGGATGCCTATGGCTACACCTTC